This T cell receptor beta chain came from a study of T cells after yellow fever vaccination. To note about this clonotype: Its specificity is not known.

TCR cDNA was made by 5'RACE template switching, adding a universal primer site and UMIs. TCRdb reprocessed the 5' RACE reads via MiXCR and lists one record per CDR3 protein. The sample gives approximately 510,000 distinct CDR3 sequences, 20% to 25% of which show up once; about 16% is in the top ten. V lost 6 bases, J lost 1 base, and 16 bases lay in between. Germline-derived CDR1 and CDR2 are DFQATT and SNEGSKA (reference sequence). The CDR3 length is 15 residues. Study-level findings and limits: Abundant bulk-derived clonotypes could contaminate FACS-sorted repertoires. Relatively few clonotypes were ones that appeared in both CD4 and CD8 compartments.

This receptor was taken from a man between 18 and 35 years old who received the YFV17D yellow fever vaccine. The J gene is TRBJ2-1, the V gene TRBV20-1; D may be TRBD2 (6 bases). Sequencing used PBMCs, obtained around 3 weeks after the first yellow fever vaccination. The CDR3 here is CSARGGVRSYNEQFF. CDR3 nucleotides: TGCAGTGCCCGCGGCGGGGTTCGTTCCTACAATGAGCAGTTCTTC.